This paragraph covers one TCR beta chain sequence. The data were obtained in a study of CD8 T cells in Susac syndrome. Germline V CDR1 and CDR2: SEHNR, FQNEAQ (reference sequence). Between the trimmed V and J ends, which lost 3 bases and 3 bases, there was a span of 11 bases. The CDR3 totals 14 residues. Random hexamers were used to reverse transcribe the RNA input (about 0.5 to 1 ug). MiXCR was run by TCRdb on the immunoSEQ multiplex PCR reads, yielding one entry per CDR3 protein. The sample includes more than 90,000 distinct CDR3 sequences, roughly 93% seen only once; the top ten take just under 0.095%.

V and J are TRBV7-9 and TRBJ1-1; possibly TRBD1 for D (5 bases). The sequencing sample was made of CD4+ T cells from PBMCs. The sequence was obtained from a human donor with multiple sclerosis. The CDR3 sequence is CASSLGEGDTEAFF. The DNA for the CDR3 is TGTGCCAGCAGCTTGGGGGAAGGAGACACTGAAGCTTTCTTT.